The present T cell receptor beta chain was sequenced within a study of T-cell reconstitution after alpha-beta-depleted transplantation in children. The authors prepared the TCRbeta library with unique molecular identifiers. TCRdb itself ran the PCR reads through MiXCR, one entry per CDR3 protein. Among about 640,000 distinct CDR3 sequences listed, roughly 17% were seen once. This CDR3 has 14 residues. V lost 5 bases, J lost 7 bases, and 4 bases stayed unmatched. The sequenced sample was PBMCs from the stem cell graft donor, obtained from the stem cell graft. The chain couples TRBV12-3 or TRBV12-4 to TRBJ2-1; 11 nucleotides align to TRBD2. This clonotype was obtained from a human donor who donated a stem cell graft to a child with acute myeloid leukemia. CDR3 nucleotides: TGTGCCAGCAGTCCACTAGCGGGGGTTAATGAGCAGTTCTTC. Its protein product is CASSPLAGVNEQFF.